This record looks at one T cell receptor beta chain sequence and its context. Its antigen remains unidentified. One base away there is no much larger clone; base qualities are not given. TCR beta VDJ combination and CDR3 sequence profiling used genomic DNA as the template. TCR repertoire sequencing was run on an Illumina HiSeq 2000. In the source study's methods: Repertoires were assessed using TRBV/TRBJ rearrangement plots, CDR3 size and DJ length profiles, and Simpson's diversity index. The immunodominant clone was defined as the most abundant DNA sequence in deep sequencing data. CDR3 amino acid sequences were checked for sharing between subjects and were compared against published repertoires and the VDJdb database. TCRdb reanalyzed the raw reads on its own, using fastp at Q25 for trimming and MiXCR for clone calling, and kept in-frame beta chains. Entries are consolidated by CDR3 protein sequence, retaining the most common genes and DNA. The V and J calls reflect TCRdb's pipeline rather than the authors' work. The sample has approximately 300,000 distinct CDR3 sequences on record, 45% to 65% of them singletons. Under 1.5% of the sample goes to the ten largest clones.

V loses 2 bases, J loses 6 bases, and the germline ends lie 11 bases apart. The CDR3 goes from the cysteine to the phenylalanine over 13 residues. The read is trimmed to its CDR3 DNA, 39 bases read in frame from base 1. Sequences SGHVS (CDR1) and FQNEAQ (CDR2) are obtained from the germline V gene. The data stem from a study of CD8+CD57+ T cells in acquired aplastic anemia listed by TCRdb under 2018. Context from the whole study: A mean of about 3.2 ug of DNA, ranging from roughly 0.19 to 27.4 ug, was extracted from sorted CD4+ and CD8+ cells. CD8+CD57+ expansion was defined as a frequency above the mean frequency observed in healthy subjects. Overall results and qualifications from the work: About 30 CD8+ CDR3 sequences were found in both patients and controls but appeared to be highly expressed in patients and within the immunodominant clones of the patients. Between patients and healthy controls, no significant difference in CD8+ Simpson's diversity was found (P=0.060).

Flow cytometry had shown CD8+CD57+ cell expansion in the patients selected for sequencing. Severe acquired aplastic anemia was diagnosed in all patients according to International Study of Aplastic Anemia and Agranulocytosis and Camitta criteria. At the time blood was sampled, none of the patients had received any therapy. In this study, sorted CD4+ and CD8+ T cells from the blood of healthy subjects and of severe aplastic anemia patients had their TCR repertoires deep-sequenced. In the USA, patient enrollment took place under clinicaltrials.gov protocols 00001620, 01623167, 00001397, 00071045, 00081523 and 00961064. Ficoll-Paque density gradient centrifugation was used to isolate peripheral blood mononuclear cells. Before DNA extraction, CD4+ and CD8+ T cells were sorted by FACS or by magnetic beads.

Recombination linked TRBV7-8 to TRBJ2-7, with the D gene not clear enough to name. This TCR was sampled from a human donor with aplastic anemia. The sequenced sample consisted of sorted CD4+, CD8+, or CD8+CD57+ T cells (not recorded which) from PBMCs. The CDR3 protein sequence reads: CASSLSLRSEQYF. The DNA is TGTGCCAGCAGCTTAAGCCTCCGGAGCGAGCAGTACTTC. The reference TRBV7-8 and TRBJ2-7 proteins fill in what lies around the CDR3, so the full variable domain reads GAGVSQSPRYKVAKRGQDVALRCDPISGHVSLFWYQQALGQGPEFLTYFQNEAQLDKSGLPSDRFFAERPEGSVSTLKIQRTQQEDSAVYLCASSLSLRSEQYFGPGTRLTVT.